This T cell receptor beta chain was recovered during a study of OX40 agonist ivuxolimab in advanced cancers. Concerning the study at large: Ivuxolimab, which targeted the costimulatory receptor OX40 (CD134), was an agonistic, fully human IgG2 monoclonal antibody. Intravenous ivuxolimab was administered to patients every 2 weeks at six dose levels: 0.01, 0.1, 0.3, 1.5, 3 and 10 mg/kg. Among the 50 to 55 dose-escalation patients, approximately 20 had hepatocellular carcinoma, approximately 15 melanoma, 9 renal cell carcinoma and 9 head and neck cancer. A male proportion of roughly 85% and a mean age of around 60 years, ranging from roughly 23 to 80, were recorded for the dose-escalation cohort. Patients were allowed to have had prior anti-PD-1, anti-PD-L1 or anti-CTLA-4 therapy, and 30% to 50% of the dose-escalation patients had previously received checkpoint inhibitors. Three dose-escalation patients achieved partial responses, one with hepatocellular carcinoma and two with cutaneous melanoma. Peripheral TCRbeta sequencing aimed to test whether ivuxolimab altered TCR sequence diversity and caused clonal T-cell expansion. The monotherapy dose-escalation portion (N ≈ 52 patients) of the phase I ivuxolimab trial is reported in the paper.

By sample share, this clone is medium-sized (0.01 to 0.1%). There is no known antigen for this receptor. No per-base quality is available; no much larger clone lies one base away. Patients with a history of autoimmune disease or receiving systemic immunosuppression were excluded from the trial. In every dose cohort, peripheral blood was drawn for TCR sequencing at baseline, cycle 4 day 1, and cycle 7 day 1. The samples were drawn from a first-in-human, open-label, multicenter phase I dose-escalation trial of ivuxolimab. Adults with locally advanced or metastatic melanoma, renal cell carcinoma, hepatocellular carcinoma or head and neck squamous cell carcinoma were enrolled in the trial. Before TCR sequencing, CD4+ T cells and CD8+ T cells were sorted from peripheral blood as separate populations. General study outcomes and caveats: After ivuxolimab, expanded clones were on average more numerous among CD8+ T cells than among CD4+ T cells. Low levels of normalized T-cell clonal expansion were also shown by some nonresponding patients. Antigen specificity was not determined for the clonally expanded peripheral T cells. In partial responders in the 0.1-3.0 mg/kg groups, normalized peripheral clonal expansion was found to be among the lowest, especially among CD8+ T cells. At doses of 0.1 to 3.0 mg/kg, clonal expansion of both CD4+ and CD8+ T cells in blood was seen between baseline and week 6.

Genomic DNA was isolated from the sorted cells so that the TCRbeta CDR3 region could be sequenced. TCRbeta CDR3 regions were sequenced using the immunoSEQ Assay. As stored in TCRdb, this immuneACCESS dataset retains in-frame rearrangements with V and J assigned. A fraction of the clones does not appear; measured against another copy, unresolved V genes explain less than half of the discrepancy, and the remainder lacks a known reason. The sample table shows around 20,000 clones, and 74% are seen once. The ten most abundant clones make up approximately 36% of the sample. The TCR was taken from an adult with an advanced solid tumor such as melanoma, head and neck, liver or kidney cancer. The source was CD4+ or CD8+ T cells sorted from blood, collected in a trial of the OX40 agonist ivuxolimab.

The CDR3 is CSVDIGSSYEQYF. The DNA is as follows: TGCAGCGTTGACATAGGGAGCTCCTACGAGCAGTACTTC. The chain is made from TRBV29-1 and TRBJ2-7; TRBD2 is a weak D gene call, 5 bases matching. The CDR3 runs 13 amino acids, cysteine and phenylalanine included. CDR3 DNA is the only sequence kept; it has 39 bases, read in frame from the first base. Sequences SQVTM (CDR1) and ANQGSEA (CDR2) are obtained from the germline V gene. Deletion took 3 bases off V and 0 bases off J, with a span of 9 bases between the germline ends.